These T cell receptor beta chains were read from a single sample in a study of blood T cell repertoires in COVID-19. Clones were sequenced by immunoSEQ multiplex PCR, and TCRdb holds only the in-frame ones, with some missing. The repertoire holds about 180,000 clones, around 80% seen once, with about 12% in the top ten. The sample consisted of peripheral blood. These receptors were obtained from a woman older than 75 with COVID-19, enrolled during active disease. CDR3s include the opening cysteine and the closing phenylalanine or tryptophan. The D gene is left open where the match is weak. Only some rows state a clone size, as once, few, many or a class for expanded clones.

j_call: TRBJ2-1
d_call: TRBD2
v_call: TRBV7-3
clone_size: -
cdr3_aa: CASSLKLAGHNEQFF
cdr3_nt: TGTGCCAGCAGCTTAAAACTAGCGGGGCACAATGAGCAGTTCTTC

j_call: TRBJ1-2
d_call: -
v_call: TRBV4-1
clone_size: -
cdr3_aa: CASSQDRGRGYGYTF
cdr3_nt: TGCGCCAGCAGCCAAGATCGGGGCAGGGGCTATGGCTACACCTTC

j_call: TRBJ1-1
d_call: -
v_call: TRBV3-1/TRBV3-2
clone_size: -
cdr3_aa: CASSQVDTNTEAFF
cdr3_nt: TGTGCCAGCAGCCAAGTAGACACGAACACTGAAGCTTTCTTT

j_call: TRBJ2-7
d_call: TRBD2
v_call: TRBV7-2
clone_size: once
cdr3_aa: CASSLGGTSGPYEQYF
cdr3_nt: TGTGCCAGCAGCTTAGGGGGGACTAGCGGTCCCTACGAGCAGTACTTC

j_call: TRBJ2-1
d_call: TRBD2
v_call: TRBV23-1
clone_size: -
cdr3_aa: CASSQKMTSGGFGYNEQFF
cdr3_nt: TGCGCCAGCAGTCAAAAAATGACTAGCGGGGGGTTCGGCTACAATGAGCAGTTCTTC

j_call: TRBJ1-2
d_call: TRBD1
v_call: TRBV12-5
clone_size: -
cdr3_aa: CASGPRQGIHGYTF
cdr3_nt: TGTGCTAGTGGCCCTCGACAGGGGATCCATGGCTACACCTTC

j_call: TRBJ2-3
d_call: TRBD2
v_call: TRBV15
clone_size: -
cdr3_aa: CATSREGRESDTQYF
cdr3_nt: TGTGCCACCAGCAGAGAGGGGCGGGAGTCAGATACGCAGTATTTT

j_call: TRBJ2-1
d_call: TRBD2
v_call: TRBV13
clone_size: -
cdr3_aa: CASSLLASYNEQFF
cdr3_nt: TGTGCCAGCAGCCTACTAGCGTCATACAATGAGCAGTTCTTC

j_call: TRBJ2-7
d_call: TRBD1
v_call: TRBV2
clone_size: -
cdr3_aa: CASSARTGAAYEQYF
cdr3_nt: TGTGCCAGCAGTGCCCGGACAGGGGCGGCCTACGAGCAGTACTTC

j_call: TRBJ2-2
d_call: -
v_call: TRBV10-3
clone_size: -
cdr3_aa: CATGLFTDRFWGNTGELFF
cdr3_nt: TGTGCCACCGGACTATTTACGGACAGGTTTTGGGGGAACACCGGGGAGCTGTTTTTT

j_call: TRBJ2-5
d_call: TRBD1
v_call: TRBV10-3
clone_size: -
cdr3_aa: CAISGEDRGGLKTQYF
cdr3_nt: TGTGCCATCAGTGGGGAGGACAGGGGCGGGTTAAAGACCCAGTACTTC

j_call: TRBJ2-1
d_call: TRBD2
v_call: TRBV4-1
clone_size: -
cdr3_aa: CASSLVAGGSSYNEQFF
cdr3_nt: TGCGCCAGCAGCCTAGTAGCGGGTGGCTCCTCCTACAATGAGCAGTTCTTC

j_call: TRBJ2-5
d_call: -
v_call: TRBV2
clone_size: -
cdr3_aa: CASRPDVGVETQYF
cdr3_nt: TGTGCCAGCAGGCCCGACGTCGGGGTAGAGACCCAGTACTTC

j_call: TRBJ1-1
d_call: -
v_call: TRBV30
clone_size: -
cdr3_aa: CAWSVEGDTEAFF
cdr3_nt: TGTGCCTGGAGTGTAGAGGGCGACACTGAAGCTTTCTTT

j_call: TRBJ2-7
d_call: TRBD2
v_call: TRBV5-4
clone_size: -
cdr3_aa: CASSFSSGRGRSYEQYF
cdr3_nt: TGTGCCAGCAGCTTTTCTAGCGGGAGAGGAAGGTCCTACGAGCAGTACTTC

j_call: TRBJ1-4
d_call: -
v_call: TRBV10-3
clone_size: -
cdr3_aa: CAISDPDRTSEKLFF
cdr3_nt: TGTGCCATCAGTGACCCCGACAGAACTTCTGAAAAACTGTTTTTT

j_call: TRBJ1-1
d_call: TRBD1
v_call: TRBV19
clone_size: -
cdr3_aa: CASSTSRTGQTEAFF
cdr3_nt: TGTGCCAGTAGTACCTCTCGGACAGGGCAAACTGAAGCTTTCTTT

j_call: TRBJ1-5
d_call: -
v_call: TRBV3-1/TRBV3-2
clone_size: -
cdr3_aa: CASSQDQGGPCNQPQHF
cdr3_nt: TGTGCCAGCAGCCAAGATCAAGGGGGACCCTGCAATCAGCCCCAGCATTTT

j_call: TRBJ1-3
d_call: TRBD1
v_call: TRBV7-9
clone_size: -
cdr3_aa: CASSWGTALGSGNTIYF
cdr3_nt: TGTGCCAGCAGTTGGGGGACAGCCTTGGGTTCTGGAAACACCATATATTTT

j_call: TRBJ1-6
d_call: TRBD1
v_call: TRBV4-1
clone_size: few
cdr3_aa: CASSRTGLDSPLHF
cdr3_nt: TGCGCCAGCAGCCGGACAGGGTTGGATTCACCCCTCCACTTT

j_call: TRBJ2-7
d_call: -
v_call: TRBV4-1
clone_size: -
cdr3_aa: CASSQWGGNEQYF
cdr3_nt: TGCGCCAGCAGCCAATGGGGGGGCAACGAGCAGTACTTC

j_call: TRBJ2-3
d_call: -
v_call: TRBV7-9
clone_size: -
cdr3_aa: CASSPLDTLDTQYF
cdr3_nt: TGTGCCAGCAGCCCTCTCGATACTCTAGATACGCAGTATTTT

j_call: TRBJ1-2
d_call: -
v_call: TRBV4-1
clone_size: -
cdr3_aa: CASSQTDSPNYGYTF
cdr3_nt: TGCGCCAGCAGCCAAACCGACAGTCCTAACTATGGCTACACCTTC

j_call: TRBJ2-1
d_call: TRBD1
v_call: TRBV19
clone_size: -
cdr3_aa: CASSIQGAAYNEQFF
cdr3_nt: TGTGCCAGTAGTATACAGGGGGCCGCCTACAATGAGCAGTTCTTC

j_call: TRBJ2-7
d_call: -
v_call: TRBV19
clone_size: -
cdr3_aa: CASSIDQGNEQYF
cdr3_nt: TGTGCCAGTAGTATAGATCAGGGCAACGAGCAGTACTTC

j_call: TRBJ1-2
d_call: TRBD1
v_call: TRBV3-1/TRBV3-2
clone_size: -
cdr3_aa: CASSRQGTGIDGYTF
cdr3_nt: TGTGCCAGCAGCCGCCAAGGGACAGGGATCGATGGCTACACCTTC

j_call: TRBJ2-7
d_call: TRBD2
v_call: TRBV7-2
clone_size: -
cdr3_aa: CASSLVGGQNREQYF
cdr3_nt: TGTGCCAGCAGCTTGGTGGGAGGGCAGAATCGCGAGCAGTACTTC

j_call: TRBJ1-1
d_call: TRBD1
v_call: TRBV25-1
clone_size: -
cdr3_aa: CASSDPGQGTNTEAFF
cdr3_nt: TGTGCCAGCAGTGACCCGGGACAGGGGACCAACACTGAAGCTTTCTTT

j_call: TRBJ1-5
d_call: TRBD1
v_call: TRBV23-1
clone_size: -
cdr3_aa: CASSQPDRGGQPQHF
cdr3_nt: TGCGCCAGCAGTCAACCGGACAGGGGCGGTCAGCCCCAGCATTTT